This TCR beta chain stems from a study of blood T cell repertoires in COVID-19. Study-level background: What the recovered Cohort 3 donors had was two negative PCRs, clearance, or symptom resolution. Samples of COVID-19 (acute and convalescent) were obtained from the United States, Italy and Spain. T cells, B-cell-depleted T cells, or PBMCs provided the cDNA or gDNA that served as material.

Assignment of participants to cohorts was predicated upon participant-reported clinical history. Trimming at V came to 6 bases and at J to 7 bases, leaving 3 bases not matched to a gene. CDR1 is MNHEY and CDR2 is SVGAGI in the germline V gene. This CDR3 has 13 residues. Profiled with immunoSEQ multiplex PCR; TCRdb holds only in-frame clones, not every one. The table lists over 130,000 clones, 75% to 90% of them singletons. V gene TRBV6-5 combines with J gene TRBJ1-4; 9 bases match TRBD1. This receptor was identified in a man in his fifties or sixties in a cohort exposed to, infected with or recovered from COVID-19 (not recorded which). The sequenced material came from PBMCs or T cells enriched from blood (not recorded which). The CDR3 sequence is CASRGQGSEKLFF. The CDR3 DNA follows: TGTGCCAGCAGGGGACAGGGAAGTGAAAAACTGTTTTTT.